The clone carrying this T cell receptor (beta chain) appeared once. These data originate in a study of shared clonotypes between healthy human individuals. The germline gives CDR1 SGHRS, CDR2 YFSETQ. Trimming took off 0 bases at V and 3 bases at J, with 12 bases between the two ends. The CDR3 runs to 16 residues. Sequenced by immunoSEQ multiplex PCR; TCRdb stores in-frame clones only, minus some. The data contain a few million clones, less than 95% of them seen just once; the ten biggest clones take up approximately 0.41%. This TCR came from a man between 18 and 29 years old in good health. Some clones in this sample may be carry-over from other donors' samples. Source material: naive CD4+ T cells from PBMCs. The sample's subset: CD45RA+ positively selected. J is TRBJ2-2 and V is TRBV5-1; D unclear. CDR3 coding DNA: TGCGCCAGCAGCTTGGTTAAAGACACCTACACCGGGGAGCTGTTTTTT. It is translated as CASSLVKDTYTGELFF.